This T cell receptor beta chain was recorded in a study of beta chain features in type 1 diabetes. Study-wide context: Fewer than 110 million sorted cells were examined across all samples.

The CDR3 runs 15 residues. CDR1 and CDR2 (germline): MDHEN, SYDVKM. Trimming removed 3 bases from V and 5 bases from J; junction bases left unmatched: 6. Sequencing targeted expressed TCRB transcripts, as all isolated RNA had been reverse transcribed. Only in-frame clones appear in the TCRdb table, and some are missing; sequencing was by immunoSEQ multiplex PCR. This table holds about 300,000 clones, 8% found once. Source material: central memory CD4+ T cells from blood. The receptor was isolated from a woman aged 18-29 years in good health. This chain uses TRBV28 with TRBJ1-4; 7 nucleotides agree with TRBD1. CDR3 loop: CASSFTGTENEKLFF. DNA for the CDR3: TGTGCCAGCAGTTTCACCGGGACAGAGAATGAAAAACTGTTTTTT.